The 22 T cell receptor beta chains given below trace back to one sample, sequenced in a study of T cell responses to AZD1222 COVID-19 vaccine. Here immunoSEQ multiplex PCR was the method, and the copy in TCRdb shows in-frame clones only, minus some. The profile shows about 150,000 clones, approximately 85% of them singletons. The material sequenced was peripheral blood, taken on day 0 of AZD1222 vaccination. These receptors were collected from an adult in good health.

The V and J genes are TRBV5-1 and TRBJ2-7; D is perhaps TRBD2 (6 bases). This CDR3 is 14 amino acids long. The V gene's germline CDR1 is SGHRS and CDR2 YFSETQ. Deletions cut 6 bases from V and 7 bases from J, with 20 bases between. The CDR3 DNA reads as TGCGCCAGCAAGATACAGGCCCCCAGCGGGGAGCAGTACTTC. Translation gives CASKIQAPSGEQYF.

The rearrangement joins TRBV5-4 to TRBJ2-1; D is possibly TRBD2 (5 bases). CDR3 length equals 13 residues. V lost 0 bases and J 9 bases, leaving 10 bases between the germline ends. Germline V lookup: CDR1 SGHNT, CDR2 YYREEE (reference sequence). CDR3 residues: CASSLVDEGEQFF. The CDR3 coding sequence is TGTGCCAGCAGCTTGGTGGACGAGGGTGAGCAGTTCTTC.

The gene calls are TRBV19 and TRBJ2-1, with a possible D match to TRBD1 (7 bases). This CDR3 has 13 amino acids. V lost 5 bases, J lost 8 bases, and 13 bases lay in between. Looked up from germline, CDR1 is LNHDA and CDR2 is SQIVND (reference sequence). CDR3 protein: CASSGAGGYEQFF. The CDR3 bases are TGTGCCAGTAGTGGCGCAGGGGGGTATGAGCAGTTCTTC.

The chain recombines TRBV5-3 with TRBJ2-7; 7 nucleotides align to TRBD1. TRBV5-3 counts as an open reading frame of uncertain function. Germline trimming cut 0 bases from V and 2 bases from J; bases unmatched to any gene: 2. This CDR3 spans 14 amino acids. The CDR3 DNA reads TGTGCCAGAAGCTTGGGACAGGGACCCTACGAGCAGTACTTC. Translating gives CARSLGQGPYEQYF.

V gene TRBV30 combines with J gene TRBJ1-1; D is unresolved. The V gene lost 4 bases and the J gene lost 4 bases, with 16 bases spanning the gap. The CDR3 spans 14 residues. The V gene's germline CDR1 is GTSNPN and CDR2 SVGIG (reference sequence). The CDR3 sequence is CAWTPRGPSTEAFF. The CDR3 DNA reads as TGTGCCTGGACCCCCCGTGGCCCAAGCACTGAAGCTTTCTTT.

The CDR3 sequence: CASSFGGNTEAFF. DNA of the CDR3: TGCGCCAGCAGCTTCGGGGGGAACACTGAAGCTTTCTTT. J is TRBJ1-1 and V is TRBV5-1; D is perhaps TRBD1 (5 bases). Trimming shortened V by 2 bases and J by 1 base, and 6 bases separated the two germline ends. The CDR3 consists of 13 residues. Germline CDR1 reads SGHRS; CDR2 reads YFSETQ.

The J gene is TRBJ1-4, the V gene TRBV27; D gene ambiguous. The V end lost 2 bases, the J end lost 17 bases, and 12 bases lay between the germline ends. CDR1 MNHEY and CDR2 SMNVEV come from the germline V gene (reference sequence). This CDR3 has 11 residues. In DNA, the CDR3 is TGTGCCAGCAGTTTAGATCTCCCAGGATTTTTT. It encodes CASSLDLPGFF. The variable domain in full, with the rest retrieved from reference TRBV27 and TRBJ1-4, is EAQVTQNPRYLITVTGKKLTVTCSQNMNHEYMSWYRQDPGLGLRQIYYSMNVEVTDKGDVPEGYKVSRKEKRNFPLILESPSPNQTSLYFCASSLDLPGFFGSGTQLSVL.

The rearrangement joins TRBV4-1 to TRBJ2-7; D possibly corresponds to TRBD1 (6 bases). V lost 4 bases to trimming and J lost 5 bases, with 21 bases between them. The CDR3 loop spans 16 amino acids. Looked up from germline, CDR1 is MGHRA and CDR2 is YSYEKL. CDR3 sequence (DNA): TGCGCCAGCAGCCGTTGGCCCAGGGGCGAAGTGAACGAGCAGTACTTC. This translates into CASSRWPRGEVNEQYF.

In DNA form, the CDR3 reads TGTGCCAGCAGCCCCACCCGGGACCAAAGGTACGAGCAGTACTTC. Translated: CASSPTRDQRYEQYF. The chain joins TRBV7-6 to TRBJ2-7; D assignment may be TRBD1 or TRBD2 (5 bases each). The germline V and J ends were trimmed by 5 bases and 4 bases, with 18 bases remaining between them. The CDR3 contains 15 residues. Germline assignment: CDR1 SGHVS and CDR2 FNYEAQ.

This chain connects TRBV7-2 to TRBJ2-3, with 10 bases lining up with TRBD2. Germline assignment: CDR1 SGHTA and CDR2 FQGNSA. The CDR3 covers 17 residues. The V and J ends lost 4 bases and 6 bases, in that order; junction bases with no gene match: 13. CDR3 protein: CASSSPLSGGFKDTQYF. The CDR3 coding sequence is TGTGCCAGCAGCTCCCCTCTTAGCGGGGGGTTCAAGGATACGCAGTATTTT.

This chain connects TRBV27 to TRBJ2-1; 11 positions match TRBD2. V dropped 6 bases and J dropped 0; count of bases not matched to a gene: 7. There are 17 residues in the CDR3. Germline V CDR1 and CDR2: MNHEY, SMNVEV (reference sequence). The CDR3 loop reads CASSPGSGGASYNEQFF. The CDR3 nucleotides are TGTGCCAGCAGCCCTGGTAGCGGGGGGGCCTCCTACAATGAGCAGTTCTTC.

J is TRBJ2-1 and V is TRBV4-2; TRBD2 agrees at 13 bases. This CDR3 comprises 17 residues. CDR1 and CDR2 (germline): LGHNA, YNFKEQ. V dropped 2 bases and J dropped 5; count of bases not matched to a gene: 6. The CDR3 region is CASSQRTSGRNDNEQFF. The CDR3 bases are TGTGCCAGCAGCCAAAGGACTAGCGGGAGAAACGACAATGAGCAGTTCTTC.

The J gene is TRBJ2-5, the V gene TRBV18; 7 bases agree with TRBD2. The CDR3 totals 14 residues. J lost 7 bases, V lost 3 bases, and 8 bases had no gene match. Germline values: CDR1 KGHSH, CDR2 LQKENI. The CDR3 region is CASSPPPSGGTQYF. In DNA, the CDR3 is TGTGCCAGCTCACCTCCGCCTAGCGGCGGGACCCAGTACTTC.

The chain employs TRBV7-9 and TRBJ2-7; unclear D gene. This CDR3 is 14 amino acids long. The germline V gene has CDR1 SEHNR and CDR2 FQNEAQ (reference sequence). V was pared by 6 bases and J by 5 bases, with 17 bases between. The CDR3 region is CASRLSRALDEQYF. CDR3 nucleotide sequence: TGTGCCAGCAGGCTATCTAGGGCCCTGGACGAGCAGTACTTC.

The chain uses TRBV3-1 (or the pseudogene TRBV3-2) and TRBJ2-7; no reliable D call. This CDR3 is built from 13 residues. The V end was cut by 4 bases, the J end by 2 bases, with 9 bases between. CDR1 is LGHDT and CDR2 is YNNKEL in the germline V gene (reference sequence). The CDR3 loop reads CASSPWGTYEQYF. The CDR3 DNA is TGTGCCAGCAGCCCCTGGGGTACCTACGAGCAGTACTTC.

The chain joins TRBV6-5 to TRBJ1-2, with 7 positions matching TRBD1. The CDR3 extends over 14 amino acids. Trimming cost V 6 bases and J 4 bases; bases outside gene matches: 8. CDR1 is MNHEY, CDR2 SVGAGI, per germline. The CDR3 DNA is TGTGCCAGCAGCTATCTCCCAGGGGGCTATGGCTACACCTTC. Encoded protein: CASSYLPGGYGYTF.

The chain has TRBV9 and TRBJ2-3; tentatively, D is TRBD1 (6 bases). In germline, CDR1 is SGDLS, CDR2 YYNGEE. There are 15 residues in the CDR3. The V and J ends lost 3 bases and 2 bases respectively, with 13 bases between them. In nucleotides, the CDR3 is TGTGCCAGCAGCGCCGGACAGAAGGACACAGATACGCAGTATTTT. It encodes CASSAGQKDTDTQYF.

The V gene is TRBV3-1 (or the pseudogene TRBV3-2), the J gene TRBJ1-2; no clear D gene. The CDR3 consists of 15 residues. V was trimmed by 1 base and J by 0 bases, leaving 9 bases between them. Germline assignment: CDR1 LGHDT and CDR2 YNNKEL (reference sequence). The CDR3: CASSQGTVANYGYTF. CDR3 nucleotide sequence: TGTGCCAGCAGCCAAGGGACCGTAGCTAACTATGGCTACACCTTC.

This clone was detected only a few times. The chain uses TRBV6-1 and TRBJ1-6, with TRBD1 as a possible D gene (5 bases). Trimming removed 0 bases from V and 6 bases from J, with 18 bases in between. The CDR3 runs to 18 residues. Germline CDR1 MNHNS, CDR2 SASEGT. In DNA, the CDR3 is TGTGCCAGCAGTGAAGCGCTCCCTAGCGGGGGAAGTAATTCACCCCTCCACTTT. Translating it yields CASSEALPSGGSNSPLHF.

This chain uses TRBV7-9 with TRBJ1-4; unclear D gene. The CDR3 runs 14 residues. Germline V gene lookup returns CDR1 SEHNR and CDR2 FQNEAQ (reference sequence). Trimming pared 6 bases from V and 3 bases from J, leaving 11 bases between. The CDR3 spells CASSWVKANEKLFF. Here the CDR3 DNA reads TGTGCCAGCAGTTGGGTGAAGGCTAATGAAAAACTGTTTTTT.

Of note for this clone: Compared with germline, one end of the junction differs, possibly owing to a read error. CDR3 loop: CASSGMPPRYDYTF. For the CDR3, the DNA is TGTGCCAGCAGTGGAATGCCCCCAAGGTATGACTACACCTTC. This chain joins TRBV28 and TRBJ1-2; the D is unclear. The CDR3 consists of 14 residues. The germline V gene has CDR1 MDHEN and CDR2 SYDVKM.

CDR3 nucleotides: TGTGCCAGCAGCCGTTTTACAGGGGGCAACTATGGCTACACCTTC. Amino acids: CASSRFTGGNYGYTF. The chain has TRBV7-9 and TRBJ1-2; 9 bases map to TRBD1. This CDR3 region has 15 residues. CDR1 is SEHNR, CDR2 FQNEAQ, per germline (reference sequence). Unmatched junction bases numbered 6, after V lost 5 bases and J lost 2 bases.